This T cell receptor (beta chain) is drawn from a study of blood T cells in healthy people across ages (dated by TCRdb to 2013 to 2016). As for the study more broadly: Template switching captured roughly one uniquely barcoded TCR beta cDNA molecule per two T cells in model experiments. To avoid experimental bias, donors of different ages were distributed randomly across sequencing lanes. For two donors (one aged 18 to 30 and one aged 80 or older), the study analyzed two additional independent replicas of 1 million unique cDNA reads from the same blood draw. To track age-related changes in TCR beta repertoire diversity, the study relied on deep sequencing normalized with unique cDNA molecular identifiers. Donors were grouped into four age groups: young (average approximately 16 years), middle-aged (over 35), aged (around 60) and long-lived (about 82). Paper-wide results and their limitations: The percentage of naive T cells measured by flow cytometry correlated strongly with observed TCR beta diversity. Estimates of total diversity based on one million sequenced T cells were considered lower bounds and underestimates. Donor CMV infection status was unknown, potentially confounding age-related changes in expanded clonotypes. Since profiling was done on bulk unsorted PBMCs, naive and antigen-experienced compartments could not be conclusively compared. The long-lived group showed more naive CD4+ T cells, fewer expanded clones and increased TCR diversity than the aged group, suggesting age selection. As age increased, observed TCR beta diversity per million T cells dropped in a roughly linear way, and a significant reduction was already evident by age about 36.

To prepare the library, 5' RACE was applied. The sequencer was an Illumina HiSeq 2500. A second PCR of about 7 to 12 cycles was run with a J-beta primer mix and a sample-barcoded 5' primer. Each TCR beta cDNA molecule received a unique molecular identifier from a template-switch 5' adaptor carrying 12 random nucleotides. Each sample yielded at least 2.5 million CDR3-containing paired-end reads. First-strand cDNA synthesis was performed from all RNA using the Mint cDNA synthesis kit, with priming by a TRBC-specific oligonucleotide. All cDNA was treated with uracil-DNA glycosylase and then went through a first 18-cycle PCR with the universal primers M1SS and BC2_uni_R. The original pipeline was this. Each sample was normalized by randomly selecting 1 million high-quality reads, each carrying a distinct molecular identifier. Instead of being binned into consensus sequences, reads that shared molecular identifiers were thrown out. MiTCR, run with a Q25 quality threshold and the strictest error-elimination algorithm, handled CDR3 identification, clonotype clustering and error correction. A nonparametric unseen species model with Euler transformation was used to estimate lower-bound total TCR beta diversity. In TCRdb, the public reads were trimmed at Q25 with fastp and aligned with MiXCR, with productive beta chains retained. Every CDR3 protein is listed once, alongside the most common genes and DNA of its rows. TCRdb's processing, not the authors', yielded these V and J calls. The table for this sample lists around 580,000 distinct CDR3 sequences; roughly 48% of them were counted only once. Clones ranked in the top ten supply roughly 24% of the sample.

This clonotype has a handful of counts. Its antigen remains unidentified. There are no base qualities to consult, and no much larger clone falls within one base. The trim is 0 bases for V and 2 bases for J, with a gap of 9 bases between the germline ends. The germline V gene sets CDR1 to SGDLS and CDR2 to YYNGEE. Counted from cysteine to phenylalanine, this CDR3 has 15 amino acids. The kept DNA is CDR3 alone, 45 bases in frame from the first base. Systemically healthy Caucasian individuals from Russia, some 40 in total and aged roughly 6 to 95 years, were included as donors. Each donor gave 9.5 to 10 milliliters of peripheral blood, drawn into EDTA-treated Vacutainer tubes. Ficoll-Paque density-gradient centrifugation was used to isolate PBMCs, with at least 7 million per sample. Total RNA, at least 5 micrograms per sample, was extracted from PBMCs with Trizol reagent. For every donor, flow cytometry on a PBMC aliquot measured the percentage of naive CD45RAhigh/CD27high T cells.

The rearranged segments are TRBV9 and TRBJ2-1; the D segment might be TRBD1 or TRBD2, since each matches 5 bases. Sample: blood. The TCR originated in a man older than 75 in good health. CDR3 reads: CASSVERGTYNEQFF. The nucleotide sequence is given as TGTGCCAGCAGCGTAGAGAGGGGCACCTACAATGAGCAGTTCTTC. With the rest looked up from the reference TRBV9 and TRBJ2-1 genes rather than sequenced, the full variable domain is DSGVTQTPKHLITATGQRVTLRCSPRSGDLSVYWYQQSLDQGLQFLIQYYNGEERAKGNILERFSAQQFPDLHSELNLSSLELGDSALYFCASSVERGTYNEQFFGPGTRLTVL.